A selection of T cell receptor beta chains follows, all from one sample in a study of T-cell memory formation after mild COVID-19. TCRdb re-analysed the 5' RACE reads in MiXCR, keeping a single row per CDR3 protein. The sample lists roughly 190,000 distinct CDR3 sequences; around 25% were seen once. The source material was PBMCs or a T cell subset sorted from them (not recorded which). Receptors were obtained from an adult woman who had mild COVID-19 (a few samples of this study predate the infection). Cell type and time point are not known. Each CDR3 is given with its conserved first and last residue. Fields, in order: V gene, clone size, J gene, D gene, CDR3 DNA, CDR3 protein. A D gene is named only where the DNA matches it firmly. Not every row has a clone size; where given, it reads once, few, many or a size class.

V gene: TRBV24-1; clone size: NA; J gene: TRBJ2-1; D gene: NA; CDR3 DNA: TGTGCCACCAGTGACTGGACATCCTACAATGAGCAGTTCTTC; CDR3 protein: CATSDWTSYNEQFF
V gene: TRBV27; clone size: few; J gene: TRBJ1-1; D gene: NA; CDR3 DNA: TGTGCCAGCAGCCCGCTTTTACGCACTGAAGCTTTCTTT; CDR3 protein: CASSPLLRTEAFF
V gene: TRBV30; clone size: NA; J gene: TRBJ2-1; D gene: TRBD2; CDR3 DNA: TGTGCCTGGAACCTAGCGGACTCCTACAATGAGCAGTTCTTC; CDR3 protein: CAWNLADSYNEQFF
V gene: TRBV9; clone size: NA; J gene: TRBJ1-2; D gene: NA; CDR3 DNA: TGTGCCAGCAGCGTAGCACAGGCCTATGGCTACACCTTC; CDR3 protein: CASSVAQAYGYTF
V gene: TRBV4-2; clone size: many; J gene: TRBJ2-5; D gene: TRBD2; CDR3 DNA: TGTGCCAGCAGCCAAGATCAAGGAGGACTAGGGGCCCGAGAGACCCAGTACTTC; CDR3 protein: CASSQDQGGLGARETQYF
V gene: TRBV6-1; clone size: NA; J gene: TRBJ1-1; D gene: NA; CDR3 DNA: TGTGCCACAACCGCAGTGGGGTCTGGCACTGAAGCTTTCTTT; CDR3 protein: CATTAVGSGTEAFF
V gene: TRBV4-3; clone size: few; J gene: TRBJ1-1; D gene: TRBD1; CDR3 DNA: TGCGCCAGCAGCCGAGGACAGGGAATCACTGAAGCTTTCTTT; CDR3 protein: CASSRGQGITEAFF
V gene: TRBV30; clone size: few; J gene: TRBJ2-3; D gene: TRBD1; CDR3 DNA: TGTGCCTGGAACCGGGACAGGACCACAGATACGCAGTATTTT; CDR3 protein: CAWNRDRTTDTQYF
V gene: TRBV4-1; clone size: NA; J gene: TRBJ1-1; D gene: NA; CDR3 DNA: TGCGCCACCTGGGGTCGTGCCCCCCTGGGTGGTCCCGAAGCTTTCTTT; CDR3 protein: CATWGRAPLGGPEAFF
V gene: TRBV7-9; clone size: few; J gene: TRBJ2-7; D gene: TRBD2; CDR3 DNA: TGTGCCAGCAGCTTAGTAGCGGGAGGGCCCTACGAGCAGTACTTC; CDR3 protein: CASSLVAGGPYEQYF
V gene: TRBV4-2; clone size: NA; J gene: TRBJ2-7; D gene: TRBD2; CDR3 DNA: TGTGCCAGCAGCCAAGAACCAACGACTAGCGGGGTCTCCTACGAGCAGTACTTC; CDR3 protein: CASSQEPTTSGVSYEQYF
V gene: TRBV7-9; clone size: NA; J gene: TRBJ2-5; D gene: NA; CDR3 DNA: TGTGCCAGCAGGGGCACGGGAGAGACCCAGTACTTC; CDR3 protein: CASRGTGETQYF
V gene: TRBV2; clone size: NA; J gene: TRBJ2-5; D gene: TRBD1; CDR3 DNA: TGTGCCAGCATCAGAACGGGACAGGAGAAGACCCAGTACTTC; CDR3 protein: CASIRTGQEKTQYF
V gene: TRBV20-1; clone size: few; J gene: TRBJ1-1; D gene: NA; CDR3 DNA: TGCAGTGCCCCCCGGACATCCCAGGGCACTGAAGCTTTCTTT; CDR3 protein: CSAPRTSQGTEAFF
V gene: TRBV7-9; clone size: NA; J gene: TRBJ2-7; D gene: TRBD2; CDR3 DNA: TGTGCCAGCAGCTTAGAGGGGGGACTAGCGGGAGACGAGCAGTACTTC; CDR3 protein: CASSLEGGLAGDEQYF
V gene: TRBV2; clone size: NA; J gene: TRBJ1-2; D gene: TRBD1; CDR3 DNA: TGTGCCAGCAGTGCAGGGGGCGCCTATGGCTACACCTTC; CDR3 protein: CASSAGGAYGYTF
V gene: TRBV6-5; clone size: few; J gene: TRBJ2-2; D gene: NA; CDR3 DNA: TGTGCCAGCAGTTATTGGGGGGGGCACACCGGGGAGCTGTTTTTT; CDR3 protein: CASSYWGGHTGELFF
V gene: TRBV5-4; clone size: NA; J gene: TRBJ2-3; D gene: TRBD2; CDR3 DNA: TGTGCCAGCAGCTTGGATGGACTAGCGGGGGGGCAAGGAGATACGCAGTATTTT; CDR3 protein: CASSLDGLAGGQGDTQYF
V gene: TRBV12-3/TRBV12-4; clone size: NA; J gene: TRBJ1-1; D gene: NA; CDR3 DNA: TGTGCCAGCAGGCCAAAGGGCGCGAACACTGAAGCTTTCTTT; CDR3 protein: CASRPKGANTEAFF
V gene: TRBV12-5; clone size: few; J gene: TRBJ2-1; D gene: TRBD2; CDR3 DNA: TGTGCTAGTGGTAACAGCGGGGCCAATGAGCAGTTCTTC; CDR3 protein: CASGNSGANEQFF
V gene: TRBV10-3; clone size: few; J gene: TRBJ2-1; D gene: NA; CDR3 DNA: TGTGCCATCAGCGATCAACAGGGCGGAGCCCGAAATGAGCAGTTCTTC; CDR3 protein: CAISDQQGGARNEQFF
V gene: TRBV2; clone size: NA; J gene: TRBJ1-1; D gene: NA; CDR3 DNA: TGTGCCAGCAGTGAAGCTGGGGGGGCCACTGAAGCTTTCTTT; CDR3 protein: CASSEAGGATEAFF
V gene: TRBV25-1; clone size: NA; J gene: TRBJ1-5; D gene: NA; CDR3 DNA: TGTGCCAGCAGTGAACTAAGCAATCAGCCCCAGCATTTT; CDR3 protein: CASSELSNQPQHF
V gene: TRBV20-1; clone size: few; J gene: TRBJ2-7; D gene: TRBD2; CDR3 DNA: TGCAGTGCTAGAGGACTAGCGGGAGAGGTTGAGCAGTACTTC; CDR3 protein: CSARGLAGEVEQYF
V gene: TRBV3-1; clone size: many; J gene: TRBJ1-2; D gene: NA; CDR3 DNA: TGTGCCAGCAGCCCGGACGGTAACTATGGCTACACCTTC; CDR3 protein: CASSPDGNYGYTF
V gene: TRBV3-1; clone size: NA; J gene: TRBJ2-3; D gene: TRBD2; CDR3 DNA: TGTGCCAGCAGCCAAGATGAAGCGGGGGGAGCTACGCAGTATTTT; CDR3 protein: CASSQDEAGGATQYF
V gene: TRBV6-6; clone size: few; J gene: TRBJ2-2; D gene: NA; CDR3 DNA: TGTGCCAGCAGCAGCGCAGGGCGGTACACCGGGGAGCTGTTTTTT; CDR3 protein: CASSSAGRYTGELFF
V gene: TRBV7-9; clone size: few; J gene: TRBJ2-3; D gene: NA; CDR3 DNA: TGTGCCGACACTAACCTGGGTACGCAGTATTTT; CDR3 protein: CADTNLGTQYF
V gene: TRBV5-4; clone size: few; J gene: TRBJ2-1; D gene: TRBD1; CDR3 DNA: TGTGCCAGCAGCCCGACAGGGATCGCTTACAATGAGCAGTTCTTC; CDR3 protein: CASSPTGIAYNEQFF
V gene: TRBV29-1; clone size: few; J gene: TRBJ2-7; D gene: TRBD2; CDR3 DNA: TGCAGCGCCACGGGAGGGGCCTACGAGCAGTACTTC; CDR3 protein: CSATGGAYEQYF
V gene: TRBV30; clone size: NA; J gene: TRBJ1-2; D gene: NA; CDR3 DNA: TGTGCCTGGAGTGTCCCCGGTTCCGGTGGCTACACCTTC; CDR3 protein: CAWSVPGSGGYTF
V gene: TRBV10-3; clone size: NA; J gene: TRBJ1-2; D gene: NA; CDR3 DNA: TGTGCCATCGGTGAGCCAGGGCTTTATGGCTACACCTTC; CDR3 protein: CAIGEPGLYGYTF
V gene: TRBV30; clone size: NA; J gene: TRBJ2-7; D gene: NA; CDR3 DNA: TGTGCCTGGAGAGGGACGGGTTCTTACGAGCAGTACTTC; CDR3 protein: CAWRGTGSYEQYF
V gene: TRBV13; clone size: NA; J gene: TRBJ2-7; D gene: TRBD2; CDR3 DNA: TGTGCCAGCAGCTCCGCCGTACTAGCGGGAGAGATCGGGTACGAGCAGTACTTC; CDR3 protein: CASSSAVLAGEIGYEQYF
V gene: TRBV7-9; clone size: NA; J gene: TRBJ1-2; D gene: NA; CDR3 DNA: TGTGCCAGCAGCTTCCAGCTAGAGGACGCTTCTAACTATGGCTACACCTTC; CDR3 protein: CASSFQLEDASNYGYTF
V gene: TRBV7-3; clone size: NA; J gene: TRBJ2-7; D gene: TRBD1; CDR3 DNA: TGTGCCAGCAGCTGGGACAGGGGCGACGAGCAGTACTTC; CDR3 protein: CASSWDRGDEQYF
V gene: TRBV7-9; clone size: NA; J gene: TRBJ2-7; D gene: NA; CDR3 DNA: TGTGCCAGCAGCTTAGGGGTACCTTACGAGCAGTACTTC; CDR3 protein: CASSLGVPYEQYF
V gene: TRBV4-1; clone size: NA; J gene: TRBJ2-1; D gene: NA; CDR3 DNA: TGCGCCAGCAGCCAAGAAGGAACTTCAAATGAGCAGTTCTTC; CDR3 protein: CASSQEGTSNEQFF
V gene: TRBV4-1; clone size: NA; J gene: TRBJ2-1; D gene: NA; CDR3 DNA: TGCGCCAGCAGCCCCTTCAGATACAATGAGCAGTTCTTC; CDR3 protein: CASSPFRYNEQFF
V gene: TRBV6-1; clone size: NA; J gene: TRBJ1-1; D gene: NA; CDR3 DNA: TGTGCCAGCAGCAGGGCCTCCGCGAACACTGAAGCTTTCTTT; CDR3 protein: CASSRASANTEAFF
V gene: TRBV15; clone size: many; J gene: TRBJ2-5; D gene: NA; CDR3 DNA: TGTGCCACCAGCAGAACAGGCTTCCAAGAGACCCAGTACTTC; CDR3 protein: CATSRTGFQETQYF
V gene: TRBV12-3/TRBV12-4; clone size: few; J gene: TRBJ1-3; D gene: NA; CDR3 DNA: TGTGCCAGCAGCTACACTAGAAACACCATATATTTT; CDR3 protein: CASSYTRNTIYF
V gene: TRBV7-9; clone size: few; J gene: TRBJ2-3; D gene: TRBD1; CDR3 DNA: TGTGCCAGCAGACGGGACAGCCACACAGATACGCAGTATTTT; CDR3 protein: CASRRDSHTDTQYF
V gene: TRBV12-3/TRBV12-4; clone size: NA; J gene: TRBJ1-1; D gene: NA; CDR3 DNA: TGTGCCAGCAGTTTAGAGGTATCCCTAGACACTGAAGCTTTCTTT; CDR3 protein: CASSLEVSLDTEAFF
V gene: TRBV6-5; clone size: NA; J gene: TRBJ1-5; D gene: TRBD1; CDR3 DNA: TGTGCCAGCGGGAGGACAGGGGTCAATCAGCCCCAGCATTTT; CDR3 protein: CASGRTGVNQPQHF
V gene: TRBV4-1; clone size: many; J gene: TRBJ2-5; D gene: TRBD1; CDR3 DNA: TGCGCCAGCAGCCAGGGACAGGGGGGACTCCAAGAGACCCAGTACTTC; CDR3 protein: CASSQGQGGLQETQYF
V gene: TRBV6-6; clone size: NA; J gene: TRBJ2-7; D gene: NA; CDR3 DNA: TGTGCCAGCAGTTACTCTCTAGGGGGGGGTATCTACGAGCAGTACTTC; CDR3 protein: CASSYSLGGGIYEQYF
V gene: TRBV4-3; clone size: few; J gene: TRBJ1-2; D gene: NA; CDR3 DNA: TGCGCCAGCAGCCAAGATTCGCGGGACGTGGCCCGGAGGGATGGCTACACCTTC; CDR3 protein: CASSQDSRDVARRDGYTF
V gene: TRBV7-3; clone size: NA; J gene: TRBJ2-3; D gene: TRBD1; CDR3 DNA: TGTGCCAGCAGCCCCGGACAGGGTCCTAGCACAGATACGCAGTATTTT; CDR3 protein: CASSPGQGPSTDTQYF
V gene: TRBV6-1; clone size: NA; J gene: TRBJ1-1; D gene: TRBD1; CDR3 DNA: TGTGCCAGCAACCCGGGACAGCGAGGGACTGAAGCTTTCTTT; CDR3 protein: CASNPGQRGTEAFF
V gene: TRBV4-3; clone size: NA; J gene: TRBJ1-2; D gene: NA; CDR3 DNA: TGCGCCAGCAGCCAAGAAGTCGTCAGCCGATATGGCTACACCTTC; CDR3 protein: CASSQEVVSRYGYTF
V gene: TRBV7-9; clone size: NA; J gene: TRBJ2-3; D gene: NA; CDR3 DNA: TGTGCCAGCAGCTCCATTGGACAGATTAGCACAGATACGCAGTATTTT; CDR3 protein: CASSSIGQISTDTQYF
V gene: TRBV6-5; clone size: NA; J gene: TRBJ2-2; D gene: TRBD2; CDR3 DNA: TGTGCCAGCAGTTACTCGAAGCCAGCGGGGGGGCCCGGGGAGCTGTTTTTT; CDR3 protein: CASSYSKPAGGPGELFF